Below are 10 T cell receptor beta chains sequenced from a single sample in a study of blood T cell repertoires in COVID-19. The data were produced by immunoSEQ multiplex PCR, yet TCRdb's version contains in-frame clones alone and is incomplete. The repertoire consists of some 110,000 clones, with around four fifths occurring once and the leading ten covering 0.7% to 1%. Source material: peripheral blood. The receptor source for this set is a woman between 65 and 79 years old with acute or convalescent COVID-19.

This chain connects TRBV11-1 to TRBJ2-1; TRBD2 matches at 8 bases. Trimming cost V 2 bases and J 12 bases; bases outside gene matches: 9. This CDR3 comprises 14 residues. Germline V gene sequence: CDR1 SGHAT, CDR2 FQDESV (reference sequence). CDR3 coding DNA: TGTGCCAGCAGCTTACGTTCTGGGAGCGGGGGGCAGTTCTTC. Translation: CASSLRSGSGGQFF.

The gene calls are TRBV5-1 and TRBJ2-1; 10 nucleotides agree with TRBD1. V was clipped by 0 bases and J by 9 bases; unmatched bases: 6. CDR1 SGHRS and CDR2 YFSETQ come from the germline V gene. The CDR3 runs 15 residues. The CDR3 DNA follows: TGCGCCAGCAGCTTGGAGACAGGGGGCCGGAGTGAGCAGTTCTTC. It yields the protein CASSLETGGRSEQFF.

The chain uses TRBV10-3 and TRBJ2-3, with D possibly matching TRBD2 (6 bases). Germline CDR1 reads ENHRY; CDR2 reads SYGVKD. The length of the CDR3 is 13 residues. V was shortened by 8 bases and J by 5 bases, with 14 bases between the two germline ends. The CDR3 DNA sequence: TGTGCCATCTCTTGGAGGGCCGAAGATACGCAGTATTTT. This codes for CAISWRAEDTQYF.

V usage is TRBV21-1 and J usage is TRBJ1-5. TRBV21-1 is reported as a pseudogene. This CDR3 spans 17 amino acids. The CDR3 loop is CASSKERGVDGNQPQHF. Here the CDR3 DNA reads TGTGCCAGCAGCAAAGAACGGGGGGTGGATGGCAATCAGCCCCAGCATTTT.

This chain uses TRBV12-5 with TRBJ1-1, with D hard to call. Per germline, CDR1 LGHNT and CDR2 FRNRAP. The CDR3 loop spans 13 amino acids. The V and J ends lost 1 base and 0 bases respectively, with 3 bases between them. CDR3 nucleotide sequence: TGTGCTAGTGGTTTGGCATTGAACACTGAAGCTTTCTTT. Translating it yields CASGLALNTEAFF.

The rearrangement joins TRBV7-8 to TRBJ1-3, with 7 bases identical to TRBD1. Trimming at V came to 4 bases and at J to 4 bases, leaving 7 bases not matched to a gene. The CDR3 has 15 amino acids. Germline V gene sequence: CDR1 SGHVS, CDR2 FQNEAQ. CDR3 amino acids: CASSSPDRLGNTIYF. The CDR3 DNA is TGTGCCAGCAGCTCTCCGGACAGGCTGGGAAACACCATATATTTT.

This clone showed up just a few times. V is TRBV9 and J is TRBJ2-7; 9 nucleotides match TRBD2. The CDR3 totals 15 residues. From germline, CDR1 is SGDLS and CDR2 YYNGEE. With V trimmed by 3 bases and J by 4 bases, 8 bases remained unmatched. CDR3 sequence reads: CASSAGAGGVYEQYF. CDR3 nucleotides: TGTGCCAGCAGCGCCGGGGCGGGAGGGGTTTACGAGCAGTACTTC.

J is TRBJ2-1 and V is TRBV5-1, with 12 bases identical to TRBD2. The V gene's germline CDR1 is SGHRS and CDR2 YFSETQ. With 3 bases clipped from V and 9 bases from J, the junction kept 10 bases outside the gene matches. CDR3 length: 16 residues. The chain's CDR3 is CASSSSTSGGPGEQFF. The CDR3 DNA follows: TGCGCCAGCAGCTCCTCAACTAGCGGGGGGCCCGGTGAGCAGTTCTTC.

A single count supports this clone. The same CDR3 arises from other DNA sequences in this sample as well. The CDR3 protein is CASNRGSEETQYF. CDR3 coding DNA: TGTGCCAGCAACAGGGGGTCCGAGGAGACCCAGTACTTC. This chain uses TRBV6-5 with TRBJ2-5; 8 bases match TRBD1. Per the germline V gene, CDR1 is MNHEY and CDR2 is SVGAGI. J was trimmed by 5 bases and V by 7 bases; bases with no gene match: 6. The CDR3 runs to 13 residues.

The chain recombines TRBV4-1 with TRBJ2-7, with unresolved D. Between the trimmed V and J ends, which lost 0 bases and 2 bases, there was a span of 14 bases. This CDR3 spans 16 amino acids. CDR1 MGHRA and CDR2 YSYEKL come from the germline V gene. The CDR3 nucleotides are TGCGCCAGCAGCCAAGACCCACCCCCCCTAACCTACGAGCAGTACTTC. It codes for CASSQDPPPLTYEQYF.